The rows below give T cell receptor beta chains drawn from one sample of a study of blood T cell repertoires in COVID-19. TCRdb's table, derived via immunoSEQ multiplex PCR, lists solely in-frame clones and lacks some. The sample lists 20,000 to 30,000 clones, more than 75% occurring once. Sequenced sample: peripheral blood. The receptors stem from a man aged 50-59 years with active COVID-19. The CDR3 runs from the conserved cysteine through the conserved F or W. Fields, in order: J gene, V gene, CDR3 protein.

>TRBJ2-7|TRBV10-3
CAISGSGEQYF
>TRBJ2-3|TRBV4-3
CASSQEIPGLATADTQYF
>TRBJ1-1|TRBV30
CAWSVSAGNTEAFF
>TRBJ2-3|TRBV7-9
CASRSGLAVSTDTQYF
>TRBJ2-5|TRBV6-2/TRBV6-3
CASSQQGHVETQYF
>TRBJ2-1|TRBV9
CASSVSGGDEQFF
>TRBJ2-3|TRBV11-3
CASSGGLAGGTDTQYF
>TRBJ2-5|TRBV5-1
CASSLLAGGQETQYF
>TRBJ2-1|TRBV7-2
CASSLGAGTDLYNEQFF
>TRBJ2-5|TRBV4-3
CASSQGVGDTEYF
>TRBJ2-7|TRBV6-2/TRBV6-3
CASSYPILAGGRSYEQYF
>TRBJ2-1|TRBV24-1
CATSDLEGTGSYNEQFF
>TRBJ1-3|TRBV2
CASRLEASGNTIYF
>TRBJ1-4|TRBV5-1
CASSTGTVNEKLFF
>TRBJ2-3|TRBV20-1
CSASRPSGYTDTQYF
>TRBJ2-2|TRBV19
CASRSQGRGTGELFF
>TRBJ1-5|TRBV15
CATSRDPGSGINQPQHF
>TRBJ2-2|TRBV24-1
CATSQSSAGELFF
>TRBJ2-2|TRBV9
CASSVVQEGGELFF
>TRBJ2-3|TRBV29-1
CSVDRDEADTQYF
>TRBJ2-1|TRBV4-2
CASSQEKLAGVDEQFF
>TRBJ2-5|TRBV5-1
CASGPAGDREETQYF
>TRBJ1-1|TRBV27
CASRSQGLGTEAFF
>TRBJ2-5|TRBV7-2
CASSSLAGGSETQYF
>TRBJ2-3|TRBV19
CASSDGVSTDTQYF
>TRBJ2-6|TRBV18
CASSPGLAGAGANVLTF
>TRBJ2-5|TRBV18
CASSEQETQYF
>TRBJ2-7|TRBV28
CASRLRQGTQYF
>TRBJ2-1|TRBV19
CASSLSAGGVNEQFF
>TRBJ2-7|TRBV11-3
CASSLSRGYEQYF
>TRBJ2-5|TRBV5-1
CASSLGGFGETQYF
>TRBJ2-2|TRBV11-2
CASSFLDRVNTGELFF
>TRBJ2-1|TRBV24-1
CATSDTGGASPFF
>TRBJ2-5|TRBV4-2
CASSLYGTGGETQYF
>TRBJ2-1|TRBV3-1/TRBV3-2
CASSQDRQGADNEQFF
>TRBJ1-4|TRBV2
CASRTTGGLNEKLFF
>TRBJ1-5|TRBV6-2/TRBV6-3
CASSQQRTGLNQPQHF
>TRBJ1-1|TRBV6-2/TRBV6-3
CASSPGTGRYTEAFF
>TRBJ1-1|TRBV5-4
CASSLRRNTEAFF
>TRBJ2-7|TRBV27
CASSYERGRSYEQYF
>TRBJ2-3|TRBV11-1
CASSFLTSGGTDTQYF
>TRBJ1-1|TRBV28
CATNGAGGTEAFF
>TRBJ2-3|TRBV21-1
CASSKVTSVTDTQYF
>TRBJ2-1|TRBV7-9
CASSLEGQRGSGNEQFF
>TRBJ2-7|TRBV10-3
CAISADDRGRVEQYF
>TRBJ2-3|TRBV15
CATSRVTGAVTDTQYF